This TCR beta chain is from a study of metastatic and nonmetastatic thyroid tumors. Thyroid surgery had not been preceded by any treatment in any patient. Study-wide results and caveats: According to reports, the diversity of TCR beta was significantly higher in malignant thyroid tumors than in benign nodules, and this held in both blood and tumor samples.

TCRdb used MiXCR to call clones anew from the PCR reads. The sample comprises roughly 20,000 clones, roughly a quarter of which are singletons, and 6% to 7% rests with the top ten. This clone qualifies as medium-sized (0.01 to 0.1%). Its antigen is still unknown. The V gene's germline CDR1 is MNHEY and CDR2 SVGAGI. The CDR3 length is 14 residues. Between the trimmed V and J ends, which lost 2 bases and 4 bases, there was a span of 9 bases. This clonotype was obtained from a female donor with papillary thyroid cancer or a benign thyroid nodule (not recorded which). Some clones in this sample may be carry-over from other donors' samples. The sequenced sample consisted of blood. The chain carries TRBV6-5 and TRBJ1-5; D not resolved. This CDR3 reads CASSYRGENQPQHF. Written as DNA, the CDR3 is TGTGCCAGCAGTTACCGTGGGGAGAATCAGCCCCAGCATTTT.